This T cell receptor beta chain stems from a study of Graves' ophthalmopathy and Graves' hyperthyroidism. V lost 7 bases to trimming and J lost 3 bases, with 16 bases between them. The germline V gene encodes CDR1 LGHNT and CDR2 FRNRAP. The CDR3 covers 14 residues. Researchers took RNA transcripts and amplified TCR beta CDR3 regions from them. HTBI primers primed a first-round RT-PCR, and a second-round multiplex PCR followed. MiXCR, run by TCRdb on the multiplex PCR reads, gives a single entry per CDR3 protein. Among 500,000 to 700,000 distinct CDR3 sequences, about a fifth were seen once, and the ten largest hold around 6.5%.

The J gene is TRBJ2-7, the V gene TRBV12-5; D tentatively fits TRBD1 or TRBD2 (6 bases each). Sequenced: peripheral blood. This receptor was obtained from a woman aged 18-30 years with stable Graves' hyperthyroidism. Some clones in this sample may be carry-over from other donors' samples. This CDR3 reads CASALGGRVYEQYF. CDR3 nucleotide sequence: TGTGCTAGTGCCCTGGGGGGCAGGGTCTACGAGCAGTACTTC. Complete variable domain (other parts from reference TRBV12-5 and TRBJ2-7): DARVTQTPRHKVTEMGQEVTMRCQPILGHNTVFWYRQTMMQGLELLAYFRNRAPLDDSGMPKDRFSAEMPDATLATLKIQPSEPRDSAVYFCASALGGRVYEQYFGPGTRLTVT.